Below are 25 T cell receptor beta chains sequenced from a single sample in a study of early T cells in non-severe SARS-CoV-2 infection. TCRdb analysed the 5' RACE reads with MiXCR anew, one entry per CDR3 protein. The sample has some 76,000 distinct CDR3 sequences; roughly 13% are singletons. The sample consisted of whole blood. The receptors originated from an adult who was a healthcare worker with PCR-confirmed SARS-CoV-2 infection or an uninfected control (not recorded which).

J is TRBJ2-3 and V is TRBV2; tentative D call: TRBD2 (5 bases). CDR1 is SNHLY and CDR2 is FYNNEI in the germline V gene. V lost 5 bases to trimming and J lost 8 bases, with 17 bases between them. This CDR3 has 14 amino acids. CDR3 bases: TGTGCCAGCAGTAACTCAAACCGGGCGGGTACGCAGTATTTT. Protein product: CASSNSNRAGTQYF.

This clonotype was picked up one time. This clone may be a read error of a much larger clone one base away. The chain uses TRBV29-1 and TRBJ2-7; tentatively, D is TRBD1 (5 bases). V was shortened by 8 bases and J by 4 bases, with 15 bases between the two germline ends. Per the germline V gene, CDR1 is SQVTM and CDR2 is ANQGSEA. The CDR3 is 12 residues long. The CDR3 DNA follows: TGCAGCCCCCCCAGGGTTTCTTACGAGCAGTACTTC. Translating it yields CSPPRVSYEQYF.

This clonotype has a handful of counts. The CDR3 coding sequence is TGCAGTGCTAGAGATTGGGCTGAAATGAACACTGAAGCTTTCTTT. It encodes CSARDWAEMNTEAFF. The chain couples TRBV20-1 to TRBJ1-1; D call uncertain. The CDR3 spans 15 residues. Trimming pared 0 bases from V and 0 bases from J, leaving 11 bases between. The germline V gene encodes CDR1 DFQATT and CDR2 SNEGSKA (reference sequence).

This clonotype was seen a handful of times. The V call is TRBV11-2, the J call TRBJ1-1; D is uncertain. The germline gives CDR1 SGHAT, CDR2 FQNNGV. This CDR3 region has 13 residues. Trimming removed 0 bases at V and 8 bases at J, with 10 bases between. The CDR3 spells CASSLDFRAEAFF. The CDR3, as DNA: TGTGCCAGCAGCTTAGATTTTCGAGCCGAAGCTTTCTTT.

The chain employs TRBV7-2 and TRBJ1-2; D gene ambiguous. There are 15 residues in the CDR3. Germline CDR1 SGHTA, CDR2 FQGNSA. V lost 5 bases and J lost 4, with 17 bases in between. This chain's CDR3 is CASSPRRQSSYGYTF. CDR3 nucleotides: TGTGCCAGCAGCCCCCGAAGACAATCTTCCTATGGCTACACCTTC.

The chain joins TRBV7-9 to TRBJ2-3, with D possibly being TRBD1 (6 bases). V lost 4 bases to trimming and J lost 0 bases, with 11 bases between them. The V gene's germline CDR1 is SEHNR and CDR2 FQNEAQ (reference sequence). This CDR3 is 15 amino acids long. DNA for the CDR3: TGTGCCAGCAGCTCCAGGGGACCTAGCACAGATACGCAGTATTTT. It specifies CASSSRGPSTDTQYF. Looking up the rest from reference TRBV7-9 and TRBJ2-3 gives the full variable domain: DTGVSQNPRHKITKRGQNVTFRCDPISEHNRLYWYRQTLGQGPEFLTYFQNEAQLEKSRLLSDRFSAERPKGSFSTLEIQRTEQGDSAMYLCASSSRGPSTDTQYFGPGTRLTVL.

Worth noting for this clonotype: Possible read error: a much larger clone is one base away. V and J are TRBV7-9 and TRBJ1-5; perhaps TRBD1 as D (5 bases). Per the germline V gene, CDR1 is SEHNR and CDR2 is FQNEAQ (reference sequence). CDR3 size: 16 residues. CDR3 region: CASSLFPGLGNQHQHF. CDR3 coding DNA: TGTGCCAGCAGCTTATTTCCAGGGCTCGGCAATCAGCACCAGCATTTT.

The genes are TRBV7-2 and TRBJ2-2, with 8 positions matching TRBD2. The V gene end was trimmed by 5 bases and the J gene end by 4 bases; junction bases not matched to a gene: 6. The CDR3 loop spans 15 amino acids. CDR1 and CDR2 (germline): SGHTA, FQGNSA. DNA of the CDR3: TGTGCCAGCAGCCGAACCAGCGGGAGCACCGGGGAGCTGTTTTTT. This encodes CASSRTSGSTGELFF.

In its sample, this clonotype was seen a few times. This chain links TRBV7-9 with TRBJ1-2; no reliable D call. The CDR3 extends over 15 amino acids. Trimming took 1 base from V and 6 from J, leaving 15 bases between them. CDR1 and CDR2 from the germline V gene are SEHNR and FQNEAQ (reference sequence). The CDR3 bases are TGTGCCAGCAGCTTAGGTCAGGATCTTCCTAATGGCTACACCTTC. It is translated as CASSLGQDLPNGYTF.

This clonotype was seen at least ten times. The CDR3 spells CASSVQAGGGTDTQYF. The CDR3, as DNA: TGTGCCAGCAGCGTACAAGCGGGGGGAGGGACAGATACGCAGTATTTT. The gene calls are TRBV9 and TRBJ2-3, with 9 positions matching TRBD2. Germline trimming cut 1 base from V and 3 bases from J; bases unmatched to any gene: 6. Germline CDR1 SGDLS, CDR2 YYNGEE. This CDR3 is built from 16 residues.

This clonotype was seen a handful of times. The V call is TRBV5-5, the J call TRBJ2-1; 7 positions agree with TRBD2. Germline V CDR1 and CDR2: SGHKS, YYEKEE (reference sequence). The trim removed 0 bases at V and 5 bases at J, leaving 5 bases unmatched. The CDR3 has 15 residues. The chain's CDR3 is CASSLEGTKHNEQFF. The CDR3 bases are TGTGCCAGCAGCTTGGAGGGGACTAAACACAATGAGCAGTTCTTC.

This clonotype showed up just a few times. This chain joins TRBV30 and TRBJ1-1, with D hard to call. This CDR3 has 10 residues. Germline V gene sequence: CDR1 GTSNPN, CDR2 SVGIG (reference sequence). Trimming took 4 bases from V and 10 from J, leaving 10 bases between them. The CDR3 reads CAWIRSAAFF. The CDR3 DNA sequence: TGTGCCTGGATTAGGAGTGCAGCTTTCTTT.

This chain uses TRBV5-1 with TRBJ1-6; possibly TRBD1 for D (6 bases). The germline V and J ends were trimmed by 4 bases and 8 bases, with 16 bases remaining between them. Germline CDR1 and CDR2: SGHRS and YFSETQ. This CDR3 has 15 amino acids. DNA of the CDR3: TGCGCCAGCAGCATACAGGGAGCTATGGATTCACCCCTCCACTTT. Its translation is CASSIQGAMDSPLHF.

This clonotype was seen a few times. The chain combines TRBV7-9 with TRBJ2-1; 7 nucleotides agree with TRBD1. Germline lookup yields CDR1 SEHNR and CDR2 FQNEAQ (reference sequence). J lost 7 bases, V lost 5 bases, and 11 bases had no gene match. The CDR3 spans 15 residues. The CDR3 is CASSPRTGLENEQFF. In DNA, the CDR3 is TGTGCCAGCAGCCCCCGGACAGGACTGGAGAATGAGCAGTTCTTC. Drawing the rest from reference TRBV7-9 and TRBJ2-1, the complete variable domain is DTGVSQNPRHKITKRGQNVTFRCDPISEHNRLYWYRQTLGQGPEFLTYFQNEAQLEKSRLLSDRFSAERPKGSFSTLEIQRTEQGDSAMYLCASSPRTGLENEQFFGPGTRLTVL.

The table lists this clonotype with a count of one. The J gene is TRBJ1-1, the V gene TRBV19; 7 bases match TRBD1. J gave up 0 bases and V 3 bases, and 4 bases lay outside the gene matches. Germline lookup yields CDR1 LNHDA and CDR2 SQIVND (reference sequence). The CDR3 is made up of 15 amino acids. As DNA, the CDR3 is TGTGCCAGTAGTATTCTACAGGGGCTGAACACTGAAGCTTTCTTT. Translated, it gives CASSILQGLNTEAFF.

This clonotype was counted only a few times. The CDR3: CASSPTTRRGGEKLFF. The CDR3 DNA is TGTGCCAGCTCACCGACCACCAGAAGGGGAGGTGAAAAACTGTTTTTT. The chain uses TRBV18 and TRBJ1-4; a weak D match, TRBD1 (5 bases). Germline assignment: CDR1 KGHSH and CDR2 LQKENI. There are 16 residues in the CDR3. V lost 3 bases and J lost 7, with 18 bases in between. The variable domain in full, with the rest retrieved from reference TRBV18 and TRBJ1-4, is NAGVMQNPRHLVRRRGQEARLRCSPMKGHSHVYWYRQLPEEGLKFMVYLQKENIIDESGMPKERFSAEFPKEGPSILRIQQVVRGDSAAYFCASSPTTRRGGEKLFFGSGTQLSVL.

The rearrangement joins TRBV11-2 to TRBJ2-6; no reliable D call. Germline V lookup: CDR1 SGHAT, CDR2 FQNNGV. Trimming stripped 6 bases from V and 4 bases from J, with 13 bases between. The CDR3 is made up of 15 amino acids. CDR3 amino acids: CASRESFGGANVLTF. CDR3 nucleotide sequence: TGTGCCAGCAGGGAATCATTTGGCGGGGCCAACGTCCTGACTTTC.

Written as DNA, the CDR3 is TGTGCCAGCAGTGAATGGGCGGGGGCTAAGAACAATGAGCAGTTCTTC. It encodes CASSEWAGAKNNEQFF. V usage is TRBV6-1 and J usage is TRBJ2-1; tentatively, D is TRBD2 (7 bases). Germline assignment: CDR1 MNHNS and CDR2 SASEGT. The CDR3 length is 16 residues. Trimming pared 2 bases from V and 5 bases from J, leaving 16 bases between.

This clonotype was seen only a few times. The rearrangement joins TRBV11-2 to TRBJ1-1; 8 positions agree with TRBD1. Losses at the gene ends were 2 bases for V and 8 bases for J; bases not matched to a gene: 7. There are 14 residues in the CDR3. Per germline, CDR1 SGHAT and CDR2 FQNNGV. This CDR3 reads CASSLPRGLPEAFF. CDR3 bases: TGTGCCAGCAGCTTACCCAGGGGGCTCCCCGAAGCTTTCTTT.

This clonotype was counted between two and nine times. V and J are TRBV5-4 and TRBJ2-5; perhaps TRBD1 as D (6 bases). V gave up 4 bases and J gave up 2 bases, with 9 bases separating them. The CDR3 spans 13 residues. CDR1 and CDR2 (germline): SGHNT, YYREEE (reference sequence). The CDR3 is CASSGDNQETQYF. CDR3 sequence (DNA): TGTGCCAGCAGCGGGGACAATCAAGAGACCCAGTACTTC.

This clonotype has more than one count but fewer than ten. At one of its ends the junction is not consistent with the germline gene, which may arise from a read error. This chain connects TRBV7-8 to TRBJ1-6; D not certain. The CDR3 sequence is 15 residues long. Germline CDR1 is SGHVS and CDR2 is FQNEAQ. CDR3 DNA: TGTGCCAGCAGCCCCCCCCGGGTCCATAATTCATCCCTCCACTTT. Translated, it gives CASSPPRVHNSSLHF.

This clonotype was counted ten times or more. The chain employs TRBV2 and TRBJ2-3, with TRBD1 identical over 7 bases. The germline gives CDR1 SNHLY, CDR2 FYNNEI. CDR3 length: 13 amino acids. Trimming at V came to 4 bases and at J to 5 bases, leaving 3 bases not matched to a gene. The CDR3 coding sequence is TGTGCCAGCAGTGTAGCAGGGGGAGATACGCAGTATTTT. Translating it yields CASSVAGGDTQYF. Full variable domain (missing parts from reference TRBV2 and TRBJ2-3): EPEVTQTPSHQVTQMGQEVILRCVPISNHLYFYWYRQILGQKVEFLVSFYNNEISEKSEIFDDQFSVERPDGSNFTLKIRSTKLEDSAMYFCASSVAGGDTQYFGPGTRLTVL.

This sequence joins TRBV12-3 or TRBV12-4 and TRBJ2-7; perhaps D is TRBD1 or TRBD2 (5 bases each). Trimming cost V 3 bases and J 4 bases, with 10 bases left between them. The CDR3 runs to 13 residues. Here the CDR3 reads CASSFGTYYEQYF. As DNA, the CDR3 is TGTGCCAGCAGTTTTGGGACCTATTACGAGCAGTACTTC.

The chain employs TRBV3-1 and TRBJ1-5; TRBD1 matches at 7 bases. Unmatched junction bases numbered 11, after V lost 0 bases and J lost 0 bases. Germline values: CDR1 LGHDT, CDR2 YNNKEL (reference sequence). There are 19 residues in the CDR3. The CDR3 reads CASSQDSTGTINSNQPQHF. In DNA, the CDR3 is TGTGCCAGCAGCCAAGATTCGACAGGGACGATCAATAGCAATCAGCCCCAGCATTTT.

The CDR3 here is CASSLGQGTTGELFF. For the CDR3, the DNA is TGTGCCAGCAGCTTAGGTCAGGGTACCACCGGGGAGCTGTTTTTT. The chain recombines TRBV7-2 with TRBJ2-2; D might be TRBD1 (5 bases). V lost 1 base and J 4 bases, leaving 10 bases between the germline ends. The germline V gene encodes CDR1 SGHTA and CDR2 FQGNSA. The CDR3 loop spans 15 amino acids.